One T cell receptor (beta chain) is described in this entry. This clonotype has at least ten counts. Its recognized antigen is unknown. No much larger clonotype is one base removed from it; base qualities were not supplied. This entry comes from a study of spatial heterogeneity in lung cancer (dated by TCRdb to between 2019 and 2020). With respect to the entire study: Beta-chain transcripts were consistently detected in greater numbers than alpha-chain transcripts, which likely reflected higher beta-chain transcript abundance. In the raw uncorrected reads, each unique combination of TCR and UMI appeared on average more than ten times. Nonsynonymous mutation counts, determined by whole-exome sequencing of tumor tissue, were related to TCR repertoire features. At surgery, both alpha and beta chains were TCR-sequenced in under 250 tumor regions, over 61 matched nontumor lung samples and just over 55 PBMC samples. In non-small cell lung cancer, the study quantitatively compared TCR alpha and beta repertoires across several tumor regions, matched nontumor lung, and blood.

Sample time point, as interpreted from the label and publication: sample taken at primary tumor resection. Without any cell sorting, TCR sequencing was performed on whole RNA extracted either from tumor and nontumor lung tissue or from cryopreserved PBMC samples. Donors were some 67 patients with early-stage, untreated non-small cell lung cancer from the lung TRACERx cohort. Only patients for whom sufficient RNA was available from at least two tumor regions were selected for TCR sequencing. The library was obtained by 5' RACE. The sequencing machine was a NextSeq 500. The TCR library protocol attached a unique molecular identifier to each TCR cDNA molecule to allow correction of PCR and sequencing errors. On the study's bioinformatics: Decombinator tools were used for TCR identification, UMI-based error correction and CDR3 extraction. TCRs above a frequency of 2 per 1,000, corresponding to the top 1% of the tumor frequency distribution, were defined as expanded. Renyi diversity was computed with the R vegan package after each repertoire had been subsampled 100 times to 5,000 TCRs. CDR3 similarity networks were built from amino acid triplet string-kernel similarity, with CDR3s being connected when pairwise similarity was above 0.82. TCRdb applied fastp at Q25 and MiXCR to the public reads, then kept only in-frame beta chains. Each CDR3 protein gets just one entry, which takes the most common genes and DNA from the rows behind it. None of the V and J calls come from the authors' own analysis; TCRdb made them. Recorded for this sample are 25,000 or so distinct CDR3 sequences; approximately 8.4% of them occurred a single time. About 37% of the sample lies in the top ten.

From the cysteine through the phenylalanine, the CDR3 covers 13 amino acids. Solely the CDR3 DNA is kept, with 39 bases framed from the first base. V was cut back by 3 bases and J by 6 bases, leaving a gap of 11 bases between them. The germline V gene (reference sequence) yields LNHDA for CDR1 and SQIVND for CDR2. Broad study findings and their caveats: Ubiquitous expanded tumor TCRs were detected in blood more often at tumor resection than at routine follow-up. Confirming at a functional level the hypothesis that regional TCRs recognize regional mutations was considered to require additional single-cell paired TCR alpha and beta sequencing.

Sequencing was performed on PBMCs, taken at surgery. The TCR was taken from a female donor with early-stage non-small cell lung cancer. The chain was built from TRBV19 and TRBJ2-5; TRBD1 could be the D gene, as 6 bases match. The DNA is as follows: TGTGCCAGTAGTATCGGCCAGGGGAAGACCCAGTACTTC. Its translation is CASSIGQGKTQYF.